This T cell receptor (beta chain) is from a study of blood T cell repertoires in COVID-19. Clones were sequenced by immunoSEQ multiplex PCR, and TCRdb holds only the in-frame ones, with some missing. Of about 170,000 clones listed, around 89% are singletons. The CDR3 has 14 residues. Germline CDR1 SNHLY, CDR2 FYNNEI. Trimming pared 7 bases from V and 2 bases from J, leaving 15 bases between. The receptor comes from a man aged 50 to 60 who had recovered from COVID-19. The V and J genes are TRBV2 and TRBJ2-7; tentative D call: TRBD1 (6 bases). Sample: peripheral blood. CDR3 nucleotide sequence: TGTGCCAGCACCCCGGGGACACCAACCTACGAGCAGTACTTC. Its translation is CASTPGTPTYEQYF. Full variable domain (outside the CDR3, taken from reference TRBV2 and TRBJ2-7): EPEVTQTPSHQVTQMGQEVILRCVPISNHLYFYWYRQILGQKVEFLVSFYNNEISEKSEIFDDQFSVERPDGSNFTLKIRSTKLEDSAMYFCASTPGTPTYEQYFGPGTRLTVT.